This TCR beta chain was captured by sequencing in a study of blood T cell repertoires in COVID-19. Study as a whole: Both acute and convalescent COVID-19 samples were obtained from the United States, Italy and Spain.

This CDR3 is 14 amino acids long. Germline V CDR1 and CDR2: SGHNT, YYREEE (reference sequence). With V trimmed by 0 bases and J by 7 bases, 3 bases remained unmatched. In the source study's methods: Amplifying reference gene primers gave estimates of nucleated cell counts. Assay used: immunoSEQ multiplex PCR; TCRdb lists only in-frame clones, some missing. The V and J calls and the clone size are those of that table, but D and trimming were determined from the DNA. The sample records 220,000 or so clones, 80% to 85% being singletons. Seattle patients were enrolled while actively infected and followed longitudinally.

The rearrangement links TRBV5-4 to TRBJ1-2; 10 nucleotides agree with TRBD1. The clonotype originates from a woman of 80 years or more with COVID-19, enrolled during active disease. The material sequenced was peripheral blood. The DNA for the CDR3 is TGTGCCAGCAGCTTGGGGGGGACAGGGGCTGGCTACACCTTC. Translation gives CASSLGGTGAGYTF.